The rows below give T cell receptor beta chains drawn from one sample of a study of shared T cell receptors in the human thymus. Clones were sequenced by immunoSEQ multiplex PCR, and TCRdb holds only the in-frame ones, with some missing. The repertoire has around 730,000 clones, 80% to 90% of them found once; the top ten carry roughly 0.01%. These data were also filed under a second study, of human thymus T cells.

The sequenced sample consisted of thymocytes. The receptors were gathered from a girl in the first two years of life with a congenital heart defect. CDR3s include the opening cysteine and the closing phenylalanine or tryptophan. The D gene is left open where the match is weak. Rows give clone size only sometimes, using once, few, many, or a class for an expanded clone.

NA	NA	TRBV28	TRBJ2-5	TGTGCCAGCAGTTTAAGGTCGTGGGGGGGGCCTCGGCGAGAGACCCAGTACTTC	CASSLRSWGGPRRETQYF
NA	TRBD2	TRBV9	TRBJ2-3	TGTGCCAGCAGCGTGGAGCGGGGGGGCACAGATACGCAGTATTTT	CASSVERGGTDTQYF
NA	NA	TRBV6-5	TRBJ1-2	TGTGCCAGCAGCCGAAGACAGACCTATGGCTACACCTTC	CASSRRQTYGYTF
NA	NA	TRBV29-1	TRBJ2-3	TGCAGCGTCCGGGGGGCCCAGGTCCCCACAGATACGCAGTATTTT	CSVRGAQVPTDTQYF
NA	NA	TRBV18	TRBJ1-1	TGTGCCAGCTCACCAAGGCGGCTGAACACTGAAGCTTTCTTT	CASSPRRLNTEAFF
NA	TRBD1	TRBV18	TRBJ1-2	TGTGCCAGCTCCCCAAGACAGGGTATCAACTATGGCTACACCTTC	CASSPRQGINYGYTF
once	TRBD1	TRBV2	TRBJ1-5	TGTGCCAGCAGAGTTCAGGGGGCCATCGGTCAGCCCCAGCATTTT	CASRVQGAIGQPQHF
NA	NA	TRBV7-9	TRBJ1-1	TGTGCCAGCAGCTCAAACTCGGACACTGAAGCTTTCTTT	CASSSNSDTEAFF
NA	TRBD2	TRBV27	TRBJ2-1	TGTGCCAGCGGGCTGGCGGGGGAGTCCTACAATGAGCAGTTCTTC	CASGLAGESYNEQFF
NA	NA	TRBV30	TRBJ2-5	TGTGCCTGGAGTGGGCCGGGGGAATCTAAGCAAGAGACCCAGTACTTC	CAWSGPGESKQETQYF
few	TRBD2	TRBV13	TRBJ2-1	TGTGCCAGCAGACAAACCGGGACTAGCGGGGGAAGGAATGAGCAGTTCTTC	CASRQTGTSGGRNEQFF
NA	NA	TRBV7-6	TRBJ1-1	TGTGCCAGCAGCTCGGGACAATCCCCCATGAACACTGAAGCTTTCTTT	CASSSGQSPMNTEAFF
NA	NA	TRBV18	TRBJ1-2	TGTGCCAGCTCACGGACGGGGAACTATGGCTACACCTTC	CASSRTGNYGYTF
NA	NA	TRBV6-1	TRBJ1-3	TGTGCCAGCAGTGATTGGAGAATCAATCCGAACTCTGGAAACACCATATATTTT	CASSDWRINPNSGNTIYF
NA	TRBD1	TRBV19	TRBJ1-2	TGTGCCAGTAGTATAGCGGGACAGGGATTAGATGGCTACACCTTC	CASSIAGQGLDGYTF
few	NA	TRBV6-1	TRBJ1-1	TGTGCCAGCACCCCCGGCTTGGACAGTCCTGAAGCTTTCTTT	CASTPGLDSPEAFF
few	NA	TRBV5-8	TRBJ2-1	TGTGCCAGCAGCGGGCTCAGGGCTCTCGATGAGCAGTTCTTC	CASSGLRALDEQFF
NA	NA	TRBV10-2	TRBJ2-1	TGCGCCAGCAGTGAGGGGGCCACCGCACGCCACAATGAGCAGTTCTTC	CASSEGATARHNEQFF
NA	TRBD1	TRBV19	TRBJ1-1	TGTGCCAGTACTACGGACAGGGGAGCGTCGAACACTGAAGCTTTCTTT	CASTTDRGASNTEAFF
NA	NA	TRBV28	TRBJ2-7	TGTGCCAGCGTCGGCGGCGACTACGAGCAGTACTTC	CASVGGDYEQYF
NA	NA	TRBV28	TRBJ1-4	TGTGCCAGCAGCATAAACCGGACAGTGAATGAAAAACTGTTTTTT	CASSINRTVNEKLFF
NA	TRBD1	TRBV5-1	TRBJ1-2	TGCGCCAGCAGGGGACAGGCCTCAGCTAACTATGGCTACACCTTC	CASRGQASANYGYTF
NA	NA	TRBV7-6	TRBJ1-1	TGTGCCAGCAGCTTAGTCCGGGGTTTATATCTACAACCCTTGAACACTGAAGCTTTCTTT	CASSLVRGLYLQPLNTEAFF
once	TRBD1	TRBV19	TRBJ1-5	TGTGCCAGTAGTATACGTCCCAGGCTATTGAGGACAGGGCTTGATAGCAATCAGCCCCAGCATTTT	CASSIRPRLLRTGLDSNQPQHF
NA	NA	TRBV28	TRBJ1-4	TGTGCCAGCAGTCGACTCGGACACCCCCTTGATACGTTTTTT	CASSRLGHPLDTFF
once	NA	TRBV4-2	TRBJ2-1	TGTGCCAGCAGCCAAGGAAGGGGCTCATCCTACAATGAGCAGTTCTTC	CASSQGRGSSYNEQFF
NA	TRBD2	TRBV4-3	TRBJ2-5	TGCGCCAGCAGCCACCGACGGGGGGGCGGTAAGGAGACCCAGTACTTC	CASSHRRGGGKETQYF
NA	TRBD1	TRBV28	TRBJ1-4	TGTGCCAGCAGTTCGGGACAGGTACCTAATGAAAAACTGTTTTTT	CASSSGQVPNEKLFF
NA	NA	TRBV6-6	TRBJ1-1	TGTGCCAGCAGCCCAGGGGTCCGAGCTTTCTTT	CASSPGVRAFF
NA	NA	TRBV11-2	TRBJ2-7	TGTGCCAGCAGCTTAGATCCCGGCTACGAGCAGTACTTC	CASSLDPGYEQYF
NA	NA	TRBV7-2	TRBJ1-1	TGTGCCAGCAGCTTAAACCCGAAGGGACACATGAACACTGAAGCTTTCTTT	CASSLNPKGHMNTEAFF
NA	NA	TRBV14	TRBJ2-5	TGTGCCAGCAGCCAAGATAGAAATTACAGGGCCCCGACCCAGTACTTC	CASSQDRNYRAPTQYF
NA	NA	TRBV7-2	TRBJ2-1	TGTGCCAGCAGCTTATCCGGGTATGAGCAGTTCTTC	CASSLSGYEQFF
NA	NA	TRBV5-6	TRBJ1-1	TGTGCCAGCAGCTTACCCCAAACAGGGCGGATGAACACTGAAGCTTTCTTT	CASSLPQTGRMNTEAFF
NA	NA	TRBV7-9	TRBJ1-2	TGTGCCAGCAGCTTAGCGCGAGGGAACACAGGGCAGGGTGTGGATGGCTACACCTTC	CASSLARGNTGQGVDGYTF
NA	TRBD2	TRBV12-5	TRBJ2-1	TGTGCTAGTGGCACTGTCTCAGCGGGGAAATACAATGAGCAGTTCTTC	CASGTVSAGKYNEQFF
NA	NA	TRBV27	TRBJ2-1	TGTGCCAGCAGTCCGCTCGGTCAGGATTACTACAATGAGCAGTTCTTC	CASSPLGQDYYNEQFF